These T cell receptor beta chains were read from a single sample in a study of vaccination and CD4 T cells after COVID-19. TCRdb re-derived calls from the PCR reads in MiXCR, one entry per CDR3 protein. The table shows 20,000 to 25,000 distinct CDR3 sequences, with about 56% occurring only once. Antigens of these TCRs are unknown. Sequencing was carried out using CD4+ T cells from blood, cultured in vitro. Source of these receptors: a human donor who had recovered from COVID-19. Both conserved end residues are part of each CDR3. A D gene is named only where the DNA matches it firmly. Size is stated for part of the rows, as once, few or many counts, or as a class when the clone is expanded.

CDR3 length	D gene	V gene	J gene	clone size	CDR3 protein	CDR3 DNA
14	.	TRBV6-1	TRBJ2-2	.	CASRRGPNTGELFF	TGTGCCAGCAGGAGGGGCCCGAACACCGGGGAGCTGTTTTTT
13	TRBD1	TRBV7-9	TRBJ2-5	few	CAAGTGYRETQYF	TGTGCCGCCGGGACAGGCTATAGGGAGACCCAGTACTTC
16	TRBD1	TRBV12-3/TRBV12-4	TRBJ2-6	few	CASSYIGTAGANVLTF	TGTGCCAGCAGTTATATTGGGACAGCTGGGGCCAACGTCCTGACTTTC
14	.	TRBV12-3/TRBV12-4	TRBJ1-1	few	CASSFDSGNTEAFF	TGTGCCAGCAGTTTCGACAGCGGGAACACTGAAGCTTTCTTT
11	.	TRBV20-1	TRBJ2-2	.	CSAKDTGELFF	TGCAGTGCTAAGGACACCGGGGAGCTGTTTTTT
16	.	TRBV20-1	TRBJ1-6	once	CSARDIGRPSNSPLHF	TGCAGTGCTAGAGATATCGGCAGGCCCTCCAATTCACCCCTCCACTTT
19	TRBD1	TRBV6-1	TRBJ2-6	.	CASSEEGTGGFSGANVLTF	TGTGCCAGCAGTGAAGAGGGGACAGGGGGTTTTTCTGGGGCCAACGTCCTGACTTTC
15	.	TRBV28	TRBJ1-4	.	CASSPASGGGEKLFF	TGTGCCAGCAGTCCCGCAAGTGGTGGGGGTGAAAAACTGTTTTTT
14	TRBD1	TRBV6-1	TRBJ1-5	few	CASSGQGVNQPQHF	TGTGCCAGCTCGGGACAGGGGGTCAATCAGCCCCAGCATTTT
14	TRBD2	TRBV30	TRBJ2-3	.	CAWMPSGRADTQYF	TGTGCCTGGATGCCTAGCGGGAGAGCAGATACGCAGTATTTT
14	TRBD1	TRBV5-1	TRBJ2-7	.	CASSTTGGSYEQYF	TGCGCCAGCAGCACCACAGGGGGGTCCTACGAGCAGTACTTC
13	.	TRBV19	TRBJ1-1	.	CASSMVTGSEAFF	TGTGCCAGTAGTATGGTAACAGGTAGCGAAGCTTTCTTT
14	.	TRBV6-1	TRBJ2-7	few	CASSLDGSTYEQYF	TGTGCCAGCAGCCTTGACGGGAGTACCTACGAGCAGTACTTC
17	.	TRBV10-1	TRBJ2-1	.	CASSGKRVARSDNEQFF	TGCGCCAGCAGTGGGAAAAGGGTGGCGAGGTCGGACAATGAGCAGTTCTTC
13	.	TRBV7-2	TRBJ1-3	.	CASSTKAGNTIYF	TGTGCCAGCAGCACCAAAGCCGGAAACACCATATATTTT
13	TRBD1	TRBV9	TRBJ1-6	.	CASSQQGNSPLHF	TGTGCCAGCAGCCAACAGGGGAATTCACCCCTCCACTTT
16	TRBD1	TRBV6-2/TRBV6-3	TRBJ1-5	.	CASGGRGGPRGQPQHF	TGTGCCAGCGGGGGCAGGGGGGGGCCAAGAGGTCAGCCCCAGCATTTT
15	.	TRBV7-9	TRBJ1-1	.	CASSFDGGTNTEAFF	TGTGCCAGCAGCTTTGACGGGGGGACGAACACTGAAGCTTTCTTT
12	.	TRBV18	TRBJ2-3	.	CASSPETDTQYF	TGTGCCAGCTCACCAGAAACAGATACGCAGTATTTT
17	.	TRBV25-1	TRBJ2-1	.	CASSPNVRGLVYNEQFF	TGTGCCAGCAGCCCTAACGTCCGGGGATTGGTATACAATGAGCAGTTCTTC
17	.	TRBV4-2	TRBJ1-1	once	CASSQVLQARRDTEAFF	TGTGCCAGCAGCCAAGTTCTACAGGCCCGACGGGACACTGAAGCTTTCTTT
15	.	TRBV1	TRBJ2-7	.	CTSSQVSGNTDEQYF	TGCACCAGCAGCCAGGTTAGCGGAAATACTGACGAGCAGTACTTC
15	.	TRBV12-3/TRBV12-4	TRBJ1-3	.	CASSFLRDSGNTIYF	TGTGCCAGCAGTTTCTTGAGGGACTCTGGAAACACCATATATTTT
16	.	TRBV6-4	TRBJ1-5	.	CASSPLNQGSNQPQHF	TGTGCCAGCAGTCCCTTAAATCAGGGTAGCAATCAGCCCCAGCATTTT
18	TRBD2	TRBV12-3/TRBV12-4	TRBJ2-4	.	CASSVTIPSGRAKNIQYF	TGTGCCAGCAGTGTAACTATTCCTAGCGGGAGGGCCAAAAACATTCAGTACTTC
15	.	TRBV20-1	TRBJ2-7	.	CSISKVGGRRSEQYF	TGCAGTATCTCAAAGGTTGGGGGCCGCCGTTCCGAGCAGTACTTC
13	.	TRBV2	TRBJ1-4	few	CARSRPGGEKLFF	TGTGCCCGCAGCCGTCCCGGAGGCGAAAAACTGTTTTTT
20	.	TRBV9	TRBJ1-2	.	CASSGPHISGPRRSKYGYTF	TGTGCCAGCAGCGGACCACATATCTCAGGTCCTAGGCGGTCAAAATATGGCTACACCTTC
12	.	TRBV7-9	TRBJ2-5	few	CASSPREETQYF	TGTGCCAGCAGCCCGCGCGAAGAGACCCAGTACTTC
16	TRBD1	TRBV30	TRBJ1-3	few	CAWSPQGGLSGNTIYF	TGTGCCTGGAGTCCTCAGGGGGGCCTCTCTGGAAACACCATATATTTT
12	.	TRBV30	TRBJ2-3	few	CAWSLSADTQYF	TGTGCCTGGAGTTTGTCTGCAGATACGCAGTATTTT
14	.	TRBV27	TRBJ1-4	once	CASSPRGVREKLFF	TGTGCCAGCAGTCCCCGGGGGGTGAGGGAAAAACTGTTTTTT
15	TRBD2	TRBV7-9	TRBJ2-3	.	CASRPGAGRGYTQYF	TGTGCCAGCAGGCCTGGAGCGGGGAGGGGCTATACGCAGTATTTT
16	TRBD1	TRBV28	TRBJ1-3	.	CASSLHGDSDGNTIYF	TGTGCCAGCAGTCTCCATGGGGACAGCGATGGAAACACCATATATTTT
16	.	TRBV19	TRBJ2-7	.	CASSSRDSGGSYEQYF	TGTGCCAGTAGTAGCCGGGACAGCGGGGGCTCCTACGAGCAGTACTTC
16	.	TRBV2	TRBJ1-6	.	CASSGSWGAPSIALHF	TGTGCCAGCAGTGGCAGTTGGGGGGCTCCCTCAATTGCCCTCCACTTT
16	TRBD1	TRBV7-8	TRBJ2-2	few	CASSLAGTGVGGELFF	TGTGCCAGCAGCTTAGCGGGGACAGGGGTAGGAGGGGAGCTGTTTTTT
14	.	TRBV28	TRBJ1-4	.	CASNLRSTNEKLFF	TGTGCCAGCAATTTAAGGTCAACTAATGAAAAACTGTTTTTT
13	.	TRBV6-2/TRBV6-3	TRBJ2-7	few	CASNQDREYEQYF	TGTGCCAGCAATCAGGACCGGGAATACGAGCAGTACTTC
15	.	TRBV7-2	TRBJ2-7	few	CASSLMTVSSYEQYF	TGTGCCAGCAGCTTAATGACGGTTAGCTCCTACGAGCAGTACTTC
14	.	TRBV29-1	TRBJ1-1	.	CSVLRGWSSFEAFF	TGCAGCGTTCTCAGAGGGTGGAGTTCCTTTGAAGCTTTCTTT
13	.	TRBV19	TRBJ2-7	.	CASSSDSGYEQYF	TGTGCCAGTAGCTCGGACAGCGGCTACGAGCAGTACTTC
17	.	TRBV6-5	TRBJ2-4	.	CASSYSPPGLAKNIQYF	TGTGCCAGCAGTTACTCCCCTCCAGGACTAGCCAAAAACATTCAGTACTTC